Each of the 10 T cell receptor beta chains below was sequenced from the same sample in a study of cytomegalovirus exposure and HLA in healthy donors. TCRdb's copy holds only in-frame clones and misses some; the assay was immunoSEQ multiplex PCR. Among some 170,000 clones listed, around nine tenths were seen once. Sequences were obtained from PBMCs. The origin of the receptors is a man between 18 and 29 years old in good health and CMV-seropositive.

DNA for the CDR3: TGTGCCAGCCGCTCTTACAATGAGCAGTTCTTC. Amino acid sequence: CASRSYNEQFF. The chain carries TRBV11-2 and TRBJ2-1; D not certain. The germline CDR1 and CDR2 sequences are SGHAT and FQNNGV. The CDR3 length is 11 residues. Trimming stripped 8 bases from V and 4 bases from J, with 6 bases between.

This sequence joins TRBV10-3 and TRBJ1-1, with D possibly being TRBD1 (6 bases). This CDR3 is built from 13 residues. Germline V gene sequence: CDR1 ENHRY, CDR2 SYGVKD. V shed 5 bases and J shed 5 bases, with 12 bases lying between them. CDR3 coding DNA: TGTGCCATCAGTCGTAAGGGGGTAACTGAAGCTTTCTTT. Protein sequence: CAISRKGVTEAFF.

V gene TRBV28 combines with J gene TRBJ2-7; 15 bases match TRBD2. The CDR3 spans 18 residues. Losses at the gene ends were 6 bases for V and 0 bases for J; bases not matched to a gene: 9. Germline V gene sequence: CDR1 MDHEN, CDR2 SYDVKM. The CDR3 sequence: CASRKLGLAGGSSYEQYF. The CDR3 coding sequence is TGTGCCAGCAGGAAACTCGGACTAGCGGGAGGGAGCTCCTACGAGCAGTACTTC.

This clone was seen once. The chain is built from TRBV6-4 and TRBJ2-1; 8 nucleotides match TRBD2. Per the germline V gene, CDR1 is MRHNA and CDR2 is SNTAGT. V lost 2 bases, J lost 4 bases, and 7 bases stayed unmatched. This CDR3 spans 16 amino acids. The CDR3 DNA is TGTGCCAGCAGTGACGGGGCAGCGGGAGAATACAATGAGCAGTTCTTC. Translation gives CASSDGAAGEYNEQFF.

The chain couples TRBV29-1 to TRBJ2-1; 11 bases align to TRBD2. The junction had 12 bases not matched to a gene; V was cut back by 7 bases and J by 7 bases. CDR1 and CDR2 from the germline V gene are SQVTM and ANQGSEA. This CDR3 has 15 residues. For the CDR3, the DNA is TGCAGCGCCGAAGGGGTGACTAGCGGGATAAATGAGCAGTTCTTC. Its translation: CSAEGVTSGINEQFF.

V usage is TRBV27 and J usage is TRBJ1-5; D not resolved. V was shortened by 8 bases and J by 2 bases, with 13 bases between the two germline ends. The CDR3 spans 14 residues. The germline gives CDR1 MNHEY, CDR2 SMNVEV (reference sequence). The CDR3 sequence is CASAEAPGNQPQHF. The CDR3, as DNA: TGTGCCAGCGCTGAGGCACCAGGCAATCAGCCCCAGCATTTT.

The V and J genes are TRBV4-1 and TRBJ2-1; 11 bases align to TRBD2. This CDR3 region has 15 residues. V was pared by 4 bases and J by 7 bases, with 6 bases of the junction left unmatched. Germline V gene data show CDR1 as MGHRA and CDR2 as YSYEKL. The CDR3 loop reads CASSLVAGGGNEQFF. The CDR3 coding sequence is TGCGCCAGCAGCCTAGTAGCGGGAGGGGGGAATGAGCAGTTCTTC.

This chain links TRBV27 with TRBJ2-2; TRBD2 might be the D (7 bases). The germline V gene has CDR1 MNHEY and CDR2 SMNVEV (reference sequence). The CDR3 loop spans 16 amino acids. Between the trimmed V and J ends, which lost 5 bases and 4 bases, there was a span of 17 bases. The CDR3 loop reads CASSPRWGGGTGELFF. The CDR3 nucleotides are TGTGCCAGCAGTCCTAGATGGGGGGGCGGCACCGGGGAGCTGTTTTTT.

This chain links TRBV25-1 with TRBJ1-1, with no clear D. Trimming stripped 3 bases from V and 0 bases from J, with 11 bases between. Germline V gives CDR1 MGHDK, CDR2 SYGVNS. This CDR3 contains 15 residues. The CDR3 protein is CASSDLAAMNTEAFF. The CDR3 bases are TGTGCCAGCAGTGATTTAGCAGCGATGAACACTGAAGCTTTCTTT.

The chain is built from TRBV9 and TRBJ2-3; 8 nucleotides align to TRBD2. The junction had 6 bases not matched to a gene; V was cut back by 3 bases and J by 0 bases. The CDR3 is made up of 16 amino acids. Germline loops: CDR1 SGDLS, CDR2 YYNGEE. CDR3 region: CASSARLAWSTDTQYF. The CDR3 DNA sequence: TGTGCCAGCAGCGCCAGACTAGCGTGGAGCACAGATACGCAGTATTTT. The full variable domain, with the rest looked up from reference TRBV9 and TRBJ2-3, is DSGVTQTPKHLITATGQRVTLRCSPRSGDLSVYWYQQSLDQGLQFLIQYYNGEERAKGNILERFSAQQFPDLHSELNLSSLELGDSALYFCASSARLAWSTDTQYFGPGTRLTVL.